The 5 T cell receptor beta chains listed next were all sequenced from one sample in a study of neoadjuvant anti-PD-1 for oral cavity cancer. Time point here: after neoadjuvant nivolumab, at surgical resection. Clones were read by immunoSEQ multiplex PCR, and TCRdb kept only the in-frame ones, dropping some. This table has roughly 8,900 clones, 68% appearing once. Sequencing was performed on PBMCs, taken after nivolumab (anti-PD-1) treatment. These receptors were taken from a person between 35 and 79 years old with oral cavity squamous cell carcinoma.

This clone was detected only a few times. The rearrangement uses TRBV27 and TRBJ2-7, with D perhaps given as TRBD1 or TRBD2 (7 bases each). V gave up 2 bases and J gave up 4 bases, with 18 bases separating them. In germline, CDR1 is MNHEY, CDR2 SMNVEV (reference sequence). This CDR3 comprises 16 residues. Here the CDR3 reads CASSLGRDSLGYEQYF. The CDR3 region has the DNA TGTGCCAGCAGTTTAGGGAGGGACAGCCTCGGATACGAGCAGTACTTC.

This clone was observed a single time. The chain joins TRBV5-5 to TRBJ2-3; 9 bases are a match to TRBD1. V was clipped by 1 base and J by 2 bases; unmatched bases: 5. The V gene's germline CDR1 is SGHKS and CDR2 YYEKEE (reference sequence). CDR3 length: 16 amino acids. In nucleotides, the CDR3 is TGTGCCAGCAGCTTGAGTACAGGGGGCGCCACAGATACGCAGTATTTT. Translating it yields CASSLSTGGATDTQYF.

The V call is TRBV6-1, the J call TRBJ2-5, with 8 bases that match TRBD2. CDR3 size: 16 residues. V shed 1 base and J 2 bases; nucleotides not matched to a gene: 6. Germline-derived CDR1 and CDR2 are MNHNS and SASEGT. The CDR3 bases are TGTGCCAGCAGTGAAGGGTGGAGCGGGGGACAAGAGACCCAGTACTTC. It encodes CASSEGWSGGQETQYF.

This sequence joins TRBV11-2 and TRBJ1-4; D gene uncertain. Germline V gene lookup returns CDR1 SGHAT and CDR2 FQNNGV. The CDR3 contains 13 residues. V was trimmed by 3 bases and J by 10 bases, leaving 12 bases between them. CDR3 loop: CASSFTSPGKLFF. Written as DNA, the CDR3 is TGTGCCAGCAGCTTCACTTCCCCGGGAAAACTGTTTTTT. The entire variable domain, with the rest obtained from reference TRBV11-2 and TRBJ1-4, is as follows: EAGVAQSPRYKIIEKRQSVAFWCNPISGHATLYWYQQILGQGPKLLIQFQNNGVVDDSQLPKDRFSAERLKGVDSTLKIQPAKLEDSAVYLCASSFTSPGKLFFGSGTQLSVL.

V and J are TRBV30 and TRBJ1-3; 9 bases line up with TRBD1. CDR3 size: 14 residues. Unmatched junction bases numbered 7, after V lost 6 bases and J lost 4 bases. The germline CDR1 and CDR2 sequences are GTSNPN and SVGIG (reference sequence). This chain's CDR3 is CACITGGLGNTIYF. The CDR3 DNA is TGTGCCTGTATCACAGGGGGCTTAGGAAACACCATATATTTT.